Below, 26 T cell receptor beta chains from the same sample are listed, as sequenced in a study of read filtering for tumor transcriptome and immune sequencing. The library was built from about 400 ng RNA with molecular barcoded adaptors for alpha/delta and beta/gamma chains. Each CDR3 protein gets one entry after TCRdb re-called the reads with MiXCR. The sample contains some 46,000 distinct CDR3 sequences, approximately 12% of which appear only once. The sequencing input was a population of CD138-negative cells sorted from bone marrow. These receptors originate from a donor aged 40 or older with multiple myeloma.

The sample holds many counts of this clonotype. The chain recombines TRBV30 with TRBJ2-6; D remains unclear. This CDR3 has 13 amino acids. Germline CDR1 GTSNPN, CDR2 SVGIG (reference sequence). V was pared by 0 bases and J by 4 bases, with 4 bases between. This CDR3 reads CAWSVSGANVLTF. CDR3 DNA sequence: TGTGCCTGGAGTGTATCCGGGGCCAACGTCCTGACTTTC.

This clonotype was detected ten times or more. The gene calls are TRBV5-5 and TRBJ1-5, with D possibly TRBD1 on 5 matching bases. This CDR3 contains 13 residues. Trimming removed 7 bases at V and 7 bases at J, with 15 bases between. Germline assignment: CDR1 SGHKS and CDR2 YYEKEE (reference sequence). CDR3 nucleotides: TGTGCCAGCTCTCTGGGGCTTTACCAGCCCCAGCATTTT. Translating gives CASSLGLYQPQHF. The whole variable domain, filled in from reference TRBV5-5 and TRBJ1-5, reads DAGVTQSPTHLIKTRGQQVTLRCSPISGHKSVSWYQQVLGQGPQFIFQYYEKEERGRGNFPDRFSARQFPNYSSELNVNALLLGDSALYLCASSLGLYQPQHFGDGTRLSIL.

This clonotype occurred many times. The V gene is TRBV5-1, the J gene TRBJ2-4; D is possibly TRBD1 (5 bases). The CDR3 extends over 14 amino acids. V lost 3 bases and J 6 bases, leaving 13 bases between the germline ends. Germline CDR1 is SGHRS and CDR2 is YFSETQ. CDR3 loop: CASSSEAGPNIQYF. The CDR3 nucleotides are TGCGCCAGCAGCTCCGAGGCAGGGCCAAACATTCAGTACTTC.

This clonotype came up many times. The CDR3 sequence: CASSQRLAGPNTGELFF. The CDR3 bases are TGCGCCAGCAGCCAAAGGCTAGCGGGTCCCAACACCGGGGAGCTGTTTTTT. The rearrangement uses TRBV4-1 and TRBJ2-2; 8 bases line up with TRBD2. CDR1 is MGHRA and CDR2 is YSYEKL in the germline V gene. The length of the CDR3 is 17 residues. Trimming cost V 2 bases and J 2 bases; bases outside gene matches: 7.

This clonotype was picked up a small number of times. The V and J genes are TRBV14 and TRBJ1-2; a possible D gene is TRBD1 (6 bases). The CDR3 is 14 amino acids. Germline V gives CDR1 SGHDN, CDR2 FVKESK. With 2 bases removed from V and 2 bases from J, the gap between germline ends came to 9 bases. CDR3 nucleotide sequence: TGTGCCAGCAGCCAACTGGGGGCAAACTATGGCTACACCTTC. Encoded protein: CASSQLGANYGYTF.

There are a few counts of this clonotype. The chain carries TRBV7-2 and TRBJ1-3; D gene unclear. The CDR3 loop spans 16 amino acids. The germline gives CDR1 SGHTA, CDR2 FQGNSA. V lost 5 bases and J lost 2, with 16 bases in between. The CDR3, as DNA: TGTGCCAGCAGCCCACTCGACGGGTCGACTGGAAACACCATATATTTT. Its translation: CASSPLDGSTGNTIYF.

This sequence joins TRBV7-2 and TRBJ1-4, with no clear D. CDR1 SGHTA and CDR2 FQGNSA come from the germline V gene. This CDR3 is built from 11 residues. Trimming removed 3 bases from V and 15 bases from J, with 11 bases in between. The CDR3 DNA sequence: TGTGCCAGCAGCTTGGACGGGCGGTTGTTTTTT. Its translation: CASSLDGRLFF.

This clonotype was counted many times. The chain combines TRBV3-1 with TRBJ2-3; TRBD1 aligns across 7 bases. The CDR3 contains 15 residues. Germline V lookup: CDR1 LGHDT, CDR2 YNNKEL (reference sequence). J gave up 4 bases and V 2 bases, and 6 bases lay outside the gene matches. The CDR3 spells CASSQLTGQADTQYF. In nucleotides, the CDR3 is TGTGCCAGCAGCCAATTGACAGGGCAGGCAGATACGCAGTATTTT.

This chain links TRBV4-1 with TRBJ2-7, with 9 bases fitting TRBD2. CDR1 is MGHRA, CDR2 YSYEKL, per germline. The CDR3 spans 15 residues. With 4 bases clipped from V and 2 bases from J, the junction kept 6 bases outside the gene matches. CDR3 sequence (DNA): TGCGCCAGCAGCCTCCTAGCGGGAACGGCCTACGAGCAGTACTTC. Protein sequence: CASSLLAGTAYEQYF.

The table lists this clonotype with many counts. The gene calls are TRBV5-1 and TRBJ2-5, with D perhaps TRBD2 (6 bases). The CDR3 loop spans 15 amino acids. Germline CDR1 reads SGHRS; CDR2 reads YFSETQ. V lost 2 bases, J lost 5 bases, and 16 bases lay in between. The CDR3 loop is CASSFGPGVVETQYF. DNA for the CDR3: TGCGCCAGCAGCTTTGGGCCGGGAGTTGTGGAGACCCAGTACTTC. The full variable domain, completed using reference TRBV5-1 and TRBJ2-5, is KAGVTQTPRYLIKTRGQQVTLSCSPISGHRSVSWYQQTPGQGLQFLFEYFSETQRNKGNFPGRFSGRQFSNSRSEMNVSTLELGDSALYLCASSFGPGVVETQYFGPGTRLLVL.

As for this clonotype: Being one base from a much bigger clone, this may be a read error. The chain uses TRBV5-4 and TRBJ2-3; the match to TRBD2 covers 10 bases. The ends lost 4 bases at V and 2 bases at J; junction bases unmatched: 1. The length of the CDR3 is 14 residues. CDR1 and CDR2 (germline): SGHNT, YYREEE (reference sequence). DNA for the CDR3: TGTGCCAGCAGCACTAGCGGGGACACAGATACGCAGTATTTT. This translates into CASSTSGDTDTQYF.

In this sample, this clonotype turned up a few times. A single base separates this from a much larger clone, so it may be a read error. The chain couples TRBV7-9 to TRBJ2-1; 8 bases match TRBD2. The CDR3 extends over 15 amino acids. Germline CDR1 reads SEHNR; CDR2 reads FQNEAQ (reference sequence). CDR3: CAGSLVSGTRDEQFF. The CDR3, as DNA: TGTGCCGGCAGCTTAGTTTCCGGGACTAGGGATGAGCAGTTCTTC.

In its sample, this clonotype was seen many times. The rearrangement uses TRBV29-1 and TRBJ1-1; D call uncertain. V was clipped by 7 bases and J by 2 bases, with 8 bases between them. Germline loops: CDR1 SQVTM, CDR2 ANQGSEA. This CDR3 contains 11 residues. The CDR3 nucleotides are TGCAGCGCGGGCAGAAACACTGAAGCTTTCTTT. It encodes CSAGRNTEAFF.

This clonotype appeared many times. The chain uses TRBV7-2 and TRBJ2-2, with 12 bases matching TRBD2. Germline V CDR1 and CDR2: SGHTA, FQGNSA. Trimming took 5 bases from V and 4 from J; bases not matched to a gene: 8. This CDR3 is 17 amino acids long. The CDR3 DNA is TGTGCCAGCAGCGGAAACCCGGGACTAGCGGGCACCGGGGAGCTGTTTTTT. This translates into CASSGNPGLAGTGELFF.

Comments on this clonotype: Without the conserved terminal phenylalanine or tryptophan, this CDR3 likely stems from a read error. The chain is built from TRBV7-2 and TRBJ2-1; D possibly corresponds to TRBD1 (6 bases). The V gene lost 1 base and the J gene lost 7 bases, with 14 bases spanning the gap. Looked up from germline, CDR1 is SGHTA and CDR2 is FQGNSA. This CDR3 contains 15 residues. CDR3 residues: CASSLGTLGANEQFS. The CDR3 DNA is TGTGCCAGCAGCTTAGGGACTCTGGGGGCTAATGAGCAGTTCTCC.

This clonotype appeared many times. V is TRBV3-1 and J is TRBJ2-7; D gene ambiguous. The V end lost 5 bases, the J end lost 2 bases, and 10 bases lay between the germline ends. Per germline, CDR1 LGHDT and CDR2 YNNKEL (reference sequence). This CDR3 spans 13 amino acids. The CDR3 loop is CASSSQITYEQYF. In nucleotides, the CDR3 is TGTGCCAGCAGCTCGCAAATCACCTACGAGCAGTACTTC.

The CDR3 DNA reads as TGTGCCAGCAGCCAAGTATCGGGACAGGCTTACTATGGCTACACCTTC. It codes for CASSQVSGQAYYGYTF. The chain carries TRBV3-1 and TRBJ1-2, with 8 bases aligning to TRBD1. The ends lost 1 base at V and 3 bases at J; junction bases unmatched: 7. This CDR3 region has 16 residues. Germline V lookup: CDR1 LGHDT, CDR2 YNNKEL (reference sequence).

This clonotype was detected a few times. The genes are TRBV20-1 and TRBJ1-4; D call uncertain. V was shortened by 0 bases and J by 8 bases, with 7 bases between the two germline ends. Germline CDR1 reads DFQATT; CDR2 reads SNEGSKA (reference sequence). The CDR3 is 12 amino acids. The CDR3 protein is CSARESSEKLFF. The CDR3 DNA is TGCAGTGCTAGAGAATCGTCCGAAAAACTGTTTTTT.

On this clonotype: The germline gene is not matched at one end of the junction; a read error may be the cause. This chain links TRBV29-1 with TRBJ2-3; the D gene is possibly TRBD1 (5 bases). CDR1 and CDR2 from the germline V gene are SQVTM and ANQGSEA. The CDR3 contains 12 residues. The CDR3 DNA is TGCGGCGTTGATCAGGGAACAGATACGCAGTATTTT. Encoded protein: CGVDQGTDTQYF.

Concerning this clonotype itself: In this CDR3 the conserved last residue, phenylalanine or tryptophan, is missing, so a read error is likely. The chain links TRBV10-3 to TRBJ1-5, with 10 bases that match TRBD1. The ends lost 5 bases at V and 0 bases at J; junction bases unmatched: 10. Germline CDR1 ENHRY, CDR2 SYGVKD. The CDR3 covers 18 residues. The CDR3 DNA reads as TGTGCCATCAGTCACAGGGACAGGGGCTTTGGTAGCAATCAGCCCCAGCATTCT. Translating gives CAISHRDRGFGSNQPQHS.

Ten or more counts support this clonotype. The gene calls are TRBV2 and TRBJ2-1, with D possibly matching TRBD1 (6 bases). Trimming removed 4 bases from V and 7 bases from J, with 14 bases in between. Germline assignment: CDR1 SNHLY and CDR2 FYNNEI. This CDR3 region has 14 residues. The CDR3 here is CASSAGQYLNEQFF. In DNA form, the CDR3 reads TGTGCCAGCAGTGCCGGACAGTATTTGAATGAGCAGTTCTTC.

The sample holds many counts of this clonotype. The chain joins TRBV20-1 to TRBJ2-7, with D maybe TRBD1 (5 bases). The CDR3 is 11 residues long. The ends were cut back, 3 bases at V and 11 bases at J, with 14 bases in the middle. CDR1 is DFQATT and CDR2 is SNEGSKA in the germline V gene (reference sequence). The chain's CDR3 is CSASGHHAEYF. Here the CDR3 DNA reads TGCAGTGCTAGCGGACACCATGCGGAGTACTTC.

As to this clonotype: Since a far larger clone is one base different, this is likely a read error. The CDR3 here is CAGSLTANFAEAFF. The CDR3 coding sequence is TGTGCCGGCAGCTTGACAGCCAATTTCGCTGAAGCTTTCTTT. The chain has TRBV7-2 and TRBJ1-1, with D perhaps TRBD1 (5 bases). This CDR3 is built from 14 residues. Per germline, CDR1 SGHTA and CDR2 FQGNSA.

This clonotype was counted ten times or more. This chain connects TRBV6-1 to TRBJ2-4, with 10 bases identical to TRBD1. The germline V gene has CDR1 MNHNS and CDR2 SASEGT. V lost 1 base and J lost 0; bases outside the gene matches: 9. The CDR3 is 19 amino acids. This CDR3 reads CASSEDGTGVLGAKNIQYF. In DNA, the CDR3 is TGTGCCAGCAGTGAAGACGGGACAGGGGTACTGGGAGCCAAAAACATTCAGTACTTC.

The chain combines TRBV7-9 with TRBJ2-7, with 14 nucleotides matching TRBD2. The CDR3 has 17 residues. The J segment lost 1 base and the V segment lost 1 base, leaving 3 bases of the junction unmatched. Germline lookup yields CDR1 SEHNR and CDR2 FQNEAQ (reference sequence). CDR3 nucleotides: TGTGCCAGCAGCTTAGAGGGGACTAGCGGGAGTTCCTACGAGCAGTACTTC. Its protein product is CASSLEGTSGSSYEQYF.

This clonotype was recorded many times. The chain employs TRBV4-2 and TRBJ1-5, with a tentative D call TRBD1 (6 bases). The germline V gene has CDR1 LGHNA and CDR2 YNFKEQ. The CDR3 loop spans 15 amino acids. V dropped 0 bases and J dropped 5 bases, with 11 bases sitting between them. The CDR3 nucleotides read TGTGCCAGCAGCCAAGACGGGACACGGGATCAGCCCCAGCATTTT. Translation gives CASSQDGTRDQPQHF.